A selection of T cell receptor beta chains follows, all from one sample in a study of blood T cells in healthy people across ages. TCRdb passed the 5' RACE reads through MiXCR, listing each CDR3 protein once. The repertoire consists of more than 800,000 distinct CDR3 sequences, with 29% occurring once and the leading ten covering approximately 15%. The sequenced sample was blood. These receptors all come from a woman of 80 years or more in good health. Both conserved end residues are part of each CDR3. The D gene is left open where the match is weak. Only part of the rows carry a size: once, few, many, or a class if the clone is expanded.

d_gene	abundance	v_gene	j_gene	CDR3nt	CDR3aa
TRBD2	many	TRBV6-1	TRBJ2-1	TGTGCCAGCAGCGAGTGGCCCCGGGGGGTCTACAATGAGCAGTTCTTC	CASSEWPRGVYNEQFF
TRBD2	few	TRBV11-3	TRBJ2-1	TGTGCCAGCAGCACCGGGACTAGGTGGAATGAGCAGTTCTTC	CASSTGTRWNEQFF
NA	few	TRBV2	TRBJ1-1	TGTGCCAGCAGACCTGGACGGATCACTGAAGCTTTCTTT	CASRPGRITEAFF
NA	many	TRBV6-5	TRBJ2-6	TGTGCCAGCACCTTAGACAGAGCTGGGGCCAACGTCCTGACTTTC	CASTLDRAGANVLTF
NA	NA	TRBV9	TRBJ1-6	TGTGCCAGCAATAGGGGGAATAATTCACCCCTCCACTTT	CASNRGNNSPLHF
NA	many	TRBV11-2	TRBJ2-1	TGTGCCAGCAGCTTAGTCATCGAGGCAAGCTCCTACAATGAGCAGTTCTTC	CASSLVIEASSYNEQFF
NA	NA	TRBV12-3/TRBV12-4	TRBJ2-3	TGTGCCAGCAGTTCCCCTCGGGTGAGAACAGATGTGCAATATTTT	CASSSPRVRTDVQYF
NA	few	TRBV24-1	TRBJ2-2	TGTGCCACCACCACTGGAGCAGGGCCCGGGGAGCTGTTTTTT	CATTTGAGPGELFF
NA	many	TRBV27	TRBJ1-2	TGTGCCAGCAGTTTGAAGGGTCGTGGCTACACCTTC	CASSLKGRGYTF
NA	many	TRBV20-1	TRBJ2-1	TGCAGTGCTAGGGACCTCCGCTCCTACAATGAGCAGTTCTTC	CSARDLRSYNEQFF
NA	many	TRBV24-1	TRBJ2-5	TGTGCCACCAGTGATCCCCGATTCGCCGCCCAAGAGACCCAGTACTTC	CATSDPRFAAQETQYF
TRBD1	NA	TRBV27	TRBJ2-2	TGTGCCAGCAGTTTAAGAGTCGGACAGGGGACCGGGGAGCTGTTTTTT	CASSLRVGQGTGELFF
NA	few	TRBV6-2/TRBV6-3	TRBJ2-1	TGTGCCAGCAGGCGGCTCCAGCTCTCCTACAATGAGCAGTTCTTC	CASRRLQLSYNEQFF
NA	few	TRBV6-1	TRBJ2-7	TGTGCCAGCAGTGAAGCGGAGACTAGTTGTTACGAGCAGTACTTC	CASSEAETSCYEQYF
NA	many	TRBV27	TRBJ2-3	TGTGCCAGCATACCTACAGGGAAAGGCACAGATACGCAGTATTTT	CASIPTGKGTDTQYF
NA	NA	TRBV5-1	TRBJ1-4	TGCGCCAGCAGCCCGGGGGCGTTTGCTAATGAAAAACTGTTTTTT	CASSPGAFANEKLFF
NA	NA	TRBV20-1	TRBJ1-5	TGCAGTGCTAGAGGACTGGACCGCATCTATAGCAATCAGTCCCAGCATTTT	CSARGLDRIYSNQSQHF
TRBD1	few	TRBV6-2/TRBV6-3	TRBJ1-1	TGTGCCAGCAGGGGACCGACAGGGGGATTGAACACTGAAGCTTTCTTT	CASRGPTGGLNTEAFF
NA	many	TRBV5-1	TRBJ1-4	TGCGCCAGCAGCGGGGGACGGAGTAATGAAAAACTGTTTTTT	CASSGGRSNEKLFF
NA	many	TRBV6-2/TRBV6-3	TRBJ2-1	TGTGCCAGCAGTCCCCTGCGAGGGGTACACAATGAGCAGTTCTTC	CASSPLRGVHNEQFF
TRBD2	many	TRBV7-6	TRBJ2-5	TGTGCCAGCAGCTTTAGCGGGGGGTATCAAGAGACCCAGTACTTC	CASSFSGGYQETQYF
NA	NA	TRBV7-9	TRBJ2-3	TGTGCCAGCAGCTTAGGGGGGGCTTCTAGCACAGATACGCAGTATTTT	CASSLGGASSTDTQYF
NA	NA	TRBV7-9	TRBJ2-5	TGTGCCAGCAGCTGGGCGGACCGCCCGTACCAAGAGACCCAGTACTTC	CASSWADRPYQETQYF
NA	few	TRBV7-2	TRBJ1-2	TGTACCAGCAGCCCATCCCTGGGGTCATATGGCTACACCTTC	CTSSPSLGSYGYTF
NA	many	TRBV6-2/TRBV6-3	TRBJ2-3	TGTGCCAGCACCAGGGCTGATACGCAGTATTTT	CASTRADTQYF
NA	NA	TRBV29-1	TRBJ2-2	TGCAGCGTCAGACAGACCGGGGAGCTGTTTTTT	CSVRQTGELFF
TRBD2	many	TRBV12-3/TRBV12-4	TRBJ2-4	TGTGCCAGCAGTCTGACGGGGGGTTTGGACATTCAGTACTTC	CASSLTGGLDIQYF
NA	many	TRBV6-2/TRBV6-3	TRBJ1-2	TGTGCCAGCACCCGCATGGCAGCGGAACTTTCTGGGGGCTACACCTTC	CASTRMAAELSGGYTF
NA	NA	TRBV18	TRBJ1-2	TGTGCCAGCTCACCCCTGAATGGGGGACCTTCAGCTGGCTACACCTTC	CASSPLNGGPSAGYTF
TRBD1	few	TRBV7-2	TRBJ2-2	TGTGCCAGCAGTCCGGGACAGCACACCGGGGAGCTGTTTTTT	CASSPGQHTGELFF
NA	many	TRBV5-6	TRBJ1-2	TGTGCCAGCAGCTTGGCTTGGGGTATCAAGGATGGCTACACCTTC	CASSLAWGIKDGYTF
TRBD1	NA	TRBV6-2/TRBV6-3	TRBJ2-7	TGTGCCAGCAGTTACCCGGGACAGGGGTGGAACAATGAGCAGTACTTC	CASSYPGQGWNNEQYF
NA	many	TRBV20-1	TRBJ2-7	TGCAGTGCTAGAGATGGCCGAACCTACGAGCAGTACTTC	CSARDGRTYEQYF
NA	few	TRBV19	TRBJ2-5	TGTGCCAGTAGTCCTCGACAGGCGGCCGGGGAGACCCAGTACTTC	CASSPRQAAGETQYF
NA	many	TRBV27	TRBJ2-1	TGTGCCAGCAGTTCTCCGGGGGGCGGATACAATGAGCAGTTCTTC	CASSSPGGGYNEQFF
NA	many	TRBV5-5	TRBJ2-7	TGTGCCAGCAGCCGCCCGGCTTCCTACGAGCAGTACTTC	CASSRPASYEQYF
TRBD2	NA	TRBV18	TRBJ2-4	TGTGCCAGCTCACTCTATCCGGGACTAGCGGGGGAGCTAGCCAAAAACATTCAGTACTTC	CASSLYPGLAGELAKNIQYF
NA	NA	TRBV30	TRBJ1-2	TGTGCCTGGAGTGTAGGAGCGGGGCGGGGCTACACCTTC	CAWSVGAGRGYTF
NA	many	TRBV7-9	TRBJ2-3	TGTGCCAGCATCTTGGCAGATACGCAGTATTTT	CASILADTQYF
TRBD1	many	TRBV7-9	TRBJ1-2	TGTGCCAGCAGCTTTACAGGGGGGGATGGCTACACCTTC	CASSFTGGDGYTF
TRBD1	once	TRBV19	TRBJ1-2	TGTGCCAGCGATGACAGGGAGGGCGACGGCTACACCTTC	CASDDREGDGYTF
NA	NA	TRBV12-3/TRBV12-4	TRBJ2-3	TGTGCCAGCAGGCAAGGTAGCTTGAGAACAGATACGGAGTATTTT	CASRQGSLRTDTEYF
NA	few	TRBV30	TRBJ1-6	TGTGCCTGTCCAGGACAGAATAATTCACCCCTCCACTTT	CACPGQNNSPLHF
TRBD1	many	TRBV6-2/TRBV6-3	TRBJ2-7	TGTGCCAGCAACCCCCAGGGACAGGGCTCCTACGAGCAGTACTTC	CASNPQGQGSYEQYF
NA	NA	TRBV7-6	TRBJ1-2	TGTGCCAGCAGCCAAGATGGGGTTGGGTACACCTTC	CASSQDGVGYTF
TRBD2	few	TRBV28	TRBJ2-3	TGTGCCAGCAGTTCTAGCGGGGGGGATTCTGGAGATACGCAGTATTTT	CASSSSGGDSGDTQYF
TRBD1	few	TRBV5-5	TRBJ1-2	TGTGCCAGCAGCTTGGCCGCACAGGGGCAGGATGGCTACACCTTC	CASSLAAQGQDGYTF
NA	NA	TRBV5-1	TRBJ1-4	TGCGCCAGCAGCTTGACACCCGGGGATGAAAAACTGTTTTTT	CASSLTPGDEKLFF